Below, 24 T cell receptor beta chains from the same sample are listed, as sequenced in a study of cytomegalovirus exposure and HLA in healthy donors. PCR used 60 Vbeta primers and 13 Jbeta primers. Only in-frame clones appear in the TCRdb table, and some are missing; sequencing was by immunoSEQ multiplex PCR. The profile shows about 120,000 clones, approximately 8% of them singletons. Sample: PBMCs. The origin of the receptors is a woman aged 40 to 49 in good health and CMV-seropositive.

This clone has only a few counts. CDR3 loop: CASSNRNYEQYF. The DNA for the CDR3 is TGTGCCAGTAGTAACAGGAACTACGAGCAGTACTTC. V is TRBV19 and J is TRBJ2-7; possibly TRBD1 for D (5 bases). Trimming removed 4 bases from V and 3 bases from J, with 7 bases in between. Germline V gene lookup returns CDR1 LNHDA and CDR2 SQIVND (reference sequence). This CDR3 is 12 amino acids long.

This chain links TRBV5-4 with TRBJ2-5; 16 bases agree with TRBD2. Trimming removed 4 bases from V and 4 bases from J; junction bases left unmatched: 10. CDR1 is SGHNT, CDR2 YYREEE, per germline (reference sequence). This CDR3 has 18 amino acids. The CDR3 region has the DNA TGTGCCAGCAGCCCTCCCGGGACTAGCGGGGGGGCCGTAGAGACCCAGTACTTC. It is translated as CASSPPGTSGGAVETQYF. Full variable domain (outside the CDR3, taken from reference TRBV5-4 and TRBJ2-5): ETGVTQSPTHLIKTRGQQVTLRCSSQSGHNTVSWYQQALGQGPQFIFQYYREEENGRGNFPPRFSGLQFPNYSSELNVNALELDDSALYLCASSPPGTSGGAVETQYFGPGTRLLVL.

Only a few counts were recorded for this clone. The chain employs TRBV7-6 and TRBJ2-7, with D possibly matching TRBD1 (5 bases). CDR1 is SGHVS, CDR2 FNYEAQ, per germline. The CDR3 runs to 14 residues. V lost 0 bases to trimming and J lost 3 bases, with 9 bases between them. CDR3 protein: CASSLAPGNYEQYF. The CDR3 coding sequence is TGTGCCAGCAGCTTAGCGCCAGGGAACTACGAGCAGTACTTC.

This clone was counted a few times. The chain carries TRBV5-4 and TRBJ2-2; possibly TRBD1 for D (5 bases). The V gene lost 5 bases and the J gene lost 7 bases, with 15 bases spanning the gap. CDR3 length: 14 residues. CDR1 and CDR2 (germline): SGHNT, YYREEE (reference sequence). This chain's CDR3 is CASSARQFNGELFF. The CDR3 DNA is TGTGCCAGCAGTGCCAGACAGTTTAACGGGGAGCTGTTTTTT.

This chain joins TRBV2 and TRBJ2-5; 10 nucleotides agree with TRBD1. CDR3 length: 14 residues. The trim removed 4 bases at V and 5 bases at J, leaving 4 bases unmatched. Germline CDR1 is SNHLY and CDR2 is FYNNEI. CDR3 nucleotides: TGTGCCAGCAGTGCGGGACAGGGGTTGGAGACCCAGTACTTC. Translating it yields CASSAGQGLETQYF.

This clone has a handful of counts. CDR3 protein: CASSLRGASTEAFF. CDR3 sequence (DNA): TGTGCCAGCAGTTTACGGGGGGCGAGCACTGAAGCTTTCTTT. The V call is TRBV28, the J call TRBJ1-1; TRBD1 might be the D (6 bases). The CDR3 runs to 14 residues. Germline CDR1 and CDR2: MDHEN and SYDVKM. The germline V and J ends were trimmed by 2 bases and 4 bases, with 11 bases remaining between them.

This clone was recorded many times. The chain couples TRBV6-4 to TRBJ2-1, with 10 bases that match TRBD2. In germline, CDR1 is MRHNA, CDR2 SNTAGT. The CDR3 covers 15 residues. Trimming at V came to 2 bases and at J to 8 bases, leaving 6 bases not matched to a gene. CDR3 nucleotide sequence: TGTGCCAGCAGTGACGAGGCTAGCGGGGGCCATGAGCAGTTCTTC. This sequence encodes CASSDEASGGHEQFF.

The chain recombines TRBV19 with TRBJ1-1; 8 positions match TRBD1. The germline V gene encodes CDR1 LNHDA and CDR2 SQIVND (reference sequence). This CDR3 has 14 amino acids. The V gene end was trimmed by 6 bases and the J gene end by 1 base; junction bases not matched to a gene: 4. This chain's CDR3 is CASRVTGANTEAFF. CDR3 DNA: TGTGCCAGTAGGGTGACAGGGGCGAACACTGAAGCTTTCTTT.

The sample holds a few counts of this clone. This chain joins TRBV5-1 and TRBJ2-7; TRBD1 matches at 7 bases. V lost 4 bases, J lost 5 bases, and 15 bases stayed unmatched. The CDR3 has 16 amino acids. Germline CDR1 and CDR2: SGHRS and YFSETQ. CDR3 bases: TGCGCCAGCAGCCCCGTCGCGGCAGGGGGTCTGGACGAGCAGTACTTC. Translation gives CASSPVAAGGLDEQYF. The whole variable domain, remainder taken from reference TRBV5-1 and TRBJ2-7, is KAGVTQTPRYLIKTRGQQVTLSCSPISGHRSVSWYQQTPGQGLQFLFEYFSETQRNKGNFPGRFSGRQFSNSRSEMNVSTLELGDSALYLCASSPVAAGGLDEQYFGPGTRLTVT.

This clone has a handful of counts. The chain employs TRBV7-3 and TRBJ1-2, with D tentatively TRBD1 (6 bases). CDR1 and CDR2 from the germline V gene are SGHTA and FQGTGA. Trimming pared 0 bases from V and 5 bases from J, leaving 13 bases between. CDR3 length: 15 residues. This chain's CDR3 is CASSLTGEGGYGYTF. As DNA, the CDR3 is TGTGCCAGCAGCTTAACAGGAGAGGGGGGGTATGGCTACACCTTC.

This clone has more than one count but fewer than ten. The genes are TRBV4-1 and TRBJ2-1; 7 nucleotides match TRBD1. The V gene end was trimmed by 7 bases and the J gene end by 5 bases; junction bases not matched to a gene: 17. The CDR3 is 17 amino acids. The germline V gene has CDR1 MGHRA and CDR2 YSYEKL. CDR3: CASTRDRTPHFDNEQFF. In DNA form, the CDR3 reads TGCGCCAGCACCCGGGACAGAACCCCCCACTTCGACAATGAGCAGTTCTTC.

This chain joins TRBV6-5 and TRBJ1-1; D uncertain. Germline CDR1 MNHEY, CDR2 SVGAGI. The V and J ends lost 7 bases and 4 bases respectively, with 13 bases between them. The CDR3 runs 13 residues. The CDR3 sequence: CASIFTRGTEAFF. CDR3 DNA: TGTGCCAGCATCTTCACTCGGGGCACTGAAGCTTTCTTT.

Only a few counts were recorded for this clone. The V and J genes are TRBV5-8 and TRBJ2-1; 12 bases match TRBD2. The V gene's germline CDR1 is SGHTS and CDR2 YDEGEE. V lost 5 bases to trimming and J lost 3 bases; unmatched junction nucleotides: 6. The CDR3 totals 16 residues. CDR3 amino acids: CASRRLAGDHYNEQFF. CDR3 in DNA: TGTGCCAGCAGAAGACTAGCGGGGGACCACTACAATGAGCAGTTCTTC. The variable domain in full, completed from reference TRBV5-8 and TRBJ2-1, reads EAGVTQSPTHLIKTRGQQATLRCSPISGHTSVYWYQQALGLGLQFLLWYDEGEERNRGNFPPRFSGRQFPNYSSELNVNALELEDSALYLCASRRLAGDHYNEQFFGPGTRLTVL.

This clone was counted a few times. The rearrangement uses TRBV18 and TRBJ1-2; 9 bases align to TRBD1. Germline loops: CDR1 KGHSH, CDR2 LQKENI. After removal of 10 bases from V and 4 bases from J, the junction contained 7 bases not matched to a gene. The CDR3 is 13 amino acids. The CDR3 region has the DNA TGTGCCACCCGACCGGGACAGGGCTATGGCTACACCTTC. Protein: CATRPGQGYGYTF.

This chain joins TRBV28 and TRBJ1-5, with D possibly matching TRBD1 (5 bases). Germline CDR1 reads MDHEN; CDR2 reads SYDVKM. Trimming cost V 4 bases and J 8 bases, with 18 bases left between them. The CDR3 has 15 amino acids. The CDR3 region has the DNA TGTGCCAGCAGTTCCCTGGGGGGGGAGCGTAAGCCCCAGCATTTT. It translates to CASSSLGGERKPQHF.

This clone showed up just a few times. The chain couples TRBV11-2 to TRBJ1-2, with TRBD1 matching 7 bases. Germline V gene lookup returns CDR1 SGHAT and CDR2 FQNNGV. This CDR3 has 14 residues. J was trimmed by 8 bases and V by 3 bases; bases with no gene match: 9. The CDR3 sequence is CASSFSSGGYGYTF. CDR3 in DNA: TGTGCCAGCAGCTTCTCTTCAGGGGGATACGGCTACACCTTC.

The rearrangement joins TRBV5-1 to TRBJ2-1, with 9 bases matching TRBD2. V shed 0 bases and J 4 bases; nucleotides not matched to a gene: 5. CDR1 and CDR2 (germline): SGHRS, YFSETQ. The CDR3 runs to 16 residues. In DNA form, the CDR3 reads TGCGCCAGCAGCTTGGATCGGGCGGGGGGGTACAATGAGCAGTTCTTC. The encoded protein is CASSLDRAGGYNEQFF.

V usage is TRBV19 and J usage is TRBJ1-5; D uncertain. Germline V gene lookup returns CDR1 LNHDA and CDR2 SQIVND (reference sequence). V lost 0 bases and J 2 bases, leaving 11 bases between the germline ends. The CDR3 runs to 16 residues. The CDR3 loop is CASSIDSEGGNQPQHF. The CDR3 DNA is TGTGCCAGTAGTATAGACAGTGAAGGAGGCAATCAGCCCCAGCATTTT.

This clone was counted a few times. The chain carries TRBV7-2 and TRBJ2-3; 8 nucleotides line up with TRBD1. Germline V gene sequence: CDR1 SGHTA, CDR2 FQGNSA. The V segment lost 3 bases and the J segment 1 base; nucleotides outside the gene matches: 3. The CDR3 has 15 amino acids. CDR3 protein: CASSFPTGGTDTQYF. Here the CDR3 DNA reads TGTGCCAGCAGCTTCCCGACAGGGGGCACAGATACGCAGTATTTT.

The V gene is TRBV7-9, the J gene TRBJ2-5; 8 bases align to TRBD1. CDR1 SEHNR and CDR2 FQNEAQ come from the germline V gene (reference sequence). This CDR3 is built from 13 residues. Losses at the gene ends were 5 bases for V and 6 bases for J; bases not matched to a gene: 5. CDR3 sequence reads: CASSRGQGQTQYF. The CDR3, as DNA: TGTGCCAGCAGCCGTGGACAGGGACAGACCCAGTACTTC.

This clone has more than one count but fewer than ten. This chain joins TRBV10-1 and TRBJ1-1; 7 bases fit TRBD1. Per germline, CDR1 WNHNN and CDR2 SYGVQD (reference sequence). Germline trimming cut 4 bases from V and 5 bases from J; bases unmatched to any gene: 10. CDR3 size: 15 residues. The CDR3: CASSGFRQGRTEAFF. The CDR3 region has the DNA TGCGCCAGCAGTGGATTTAGACAGGGTCGGACTGAAGCTTTCTTT.

The gene calls are TRBV27 and TRBJ1-6; TRBD1 aligns across 11 bases. CDR1 is MNHEY, CDR2 SMNVEV, per germline (reference sequence). This CDR3 has 14 amino acids. V lost 5 bases to trimming and J lost 8 bases; unmatched junction nucleotides: 2. CDR3 amino acids: CASSRGQGDSPLHF. In DNA, the CDR3 is TGTGCCAGCAGTCGGGGACAGGGGGATTCACCCCTCCACTTT.

This clone was detected a few times. The chain combines TRBV15 with TRBJ2-3; no clear D. Germline-derived CDR1 and CDR2 are LNHNV and YYDKDF (reference sequence). This CDR3 region has 13 residues. The V end lost 0 bases, the J end lost 4 bases, and 5 bases lay between the germline ends. The CDR3 DNA is TGTGCCACCAGCAGAGAGCAGGCAGATACGCAGTATTTT. It translates to CATSREQADTQYF.

The rearrangement links TRBV7-6 to TRBJ2-5; possible D gene TRBD1, 5 bases. The germline V gene encodes CDR1 SGHVS and CDR2 FNYEAQ. The CDR3 has 14 residues. With 5 bases removed from V and 4 bases from J, the gap between germline ends came to 14 bases. CDR3 loop: CASSKGQGRETQYF. The CDR3 nucleotides read TGTGCCAGCAGCAAGGGGCAGGGTCGAGAGACCCAGTACTTC.